The 25 T cell receptor beta chains presented below share a single source sample, sequenced in a study of cytomegalovirus exposure and HLA in healthy donors. 60 Vbeta and 13 Jbeta primers were used in PCR. Measured with immunoSEQ multiplex PCR; TCRdb has only the in-frame clones, and not every one. The sample lists around 120,000 clones, roughly 78% seen once, with around 3% in the top ten. Input material: PBMCs. All receptors come from a woman under 40 in good health and CMV-seropositive.

CDR3 DNA: TGTGCCAGCAGCTTCCGACAGGGGCGGAATTCACCCCTCCACTTT. This gives the protein CASSFRQGRNSPLHF. The V call is TRBV7-2, the J call TRBJ1-6; 8 positions match TRBD1. V trimming: 3 bases; J trimming: 7 bases; junction bases outside the gene matches: 5. CDR1 is SGHTA, CDR2 FQGNSA, per germline. The CDR3 sequence is 15 residues long.

The genes are TRBV6-6 and TRBJ1-5; TRBD1 is a possible D gene (6 bases). Trimming took 6 bases from V and 3 from J, leaving 12 bases between them. The CDR3 covers 14 residues. Per germline, CDR1 MNHNY and CDR2 SVGAGI (reference sequence). The CDR3 DNA follows: TGTGCCAGCAGCCCCCGACAGGCCAATCAGCCCCAGCATTTT. Its protein is CASSPRQANQPQHF.

This chain links TRBV27 with TRBJ2-1, with D perhaps matching TRBD1 (7 bases). This CDR3 is built from 16 residues. CDR1 and CDR2 from the germline V gene are MNHEY and SMNVEV (reference sequence). V shed 4 bases and J shed 3 bases, with 16 bases lying between them. The CDR3 region has the DNA TGTGCCAGCAGTTCGCACAGGGGAGGTAACTACAATGAGCAGTTCTTC. Encoded protein: CASSSHRGGNYNEQFF.

The gene calls are TRBV11-2 and TRBJ2-5, with D uncertain. The V gene lost 5 bases and the J gene lost 10 bases, with 20 bases spanning the gap. The CDR3 length is 14 residues. CDR1 is SGHAT and CDR2 is FQNNGV in the germline V gene. In nucleotides, the CDR3 is TGTGCCAGCAGCCCAGAGGCGCAGCTGGTAGACCAGTACTTC. Its protein is CASSPEAQLVDQYF.

J is TRBJ2-1 and V is TRBV4-1; the D gene is possibly TRBD2 (5 bases). The CDR3 contains 16 residues. V gave up 0 bases and J gave up 4 bases, with 13 bases separating them. The germline CDR1 and CDR2 sequences are MGHRA and YSYEKL. CDR3 nucleotides: TGCGCCAGCAGCCAAGATCAGGTCCGGGGATACAATGAGCAGTTCTTC. This translates into CASSQDQVRGYNEQFF.

The rearrangement uses TRBV9 and TRBJ1-3; D is unresolved. The CDR3 has 15 amino acids. Trimming cost V 0 bases and J 0 bases, with 7 bases left between them. Germline V gene lookup returns CDR1 SGDLS and CDR2 YYNGEE. In DNA form, the CDR3 reads TGTGCCAGCAGCGTAGATGGGAGCTCTGGAAACACCATATATTTT. It yields the protein CASSVDGSSGNTIYF. Full variable domain (rest looked up from reference TRBV9 and TRBJ1-3): DSGVTQTPKHLITATGQRVTLRCSPRSGDLSVYWYQQSLDQGLQFLIQYYNGEERAKGNILERFSAQQFPDLHSELNLSSLELGDSALYFCASSVDGSSGNTIYFGEGSWLTVV.

J is TRBJ2-2 and V is TRBV7-3; D perhaps matches TRBD1 (5 bases). The CDR3 contains 15 residues. Germline V CDR1 and CDR2: SGHTA, FQGTGA. Trimming left V 4 bases short and J 7 bases short, with 16 bases between. The DNA of the CDR3 is TGTGCCAGCAGCTCAACGGGCAGCCAGGGCGGGGAGCTGTTTTTT. Protein sequence: CASSSTGSQGGELFF.

For this clone: One end of the junction varies from germline; a read error may be responsible. The rearrangement links TRBV29-1 to TRBJ1-1; D is perhaps TRBD1 (5 bases). CDR1 and CDR2 from the germline V gene are SQVTM and ANQGSEA. The CDR3 has 14 amino acids. The CDR3 coding sequence is TGCAGCGTGGAAGGGACTCGGGGGGACACTGAAGCTTTCTTT. Protein sequence: CSVEGTRGDTEAFF.

This chain connects TRBV7-2 to TRBJ2-5; 13 bases are shared with TRBD2. CDR3 size: 16 residues. Germline CDR1 and CDR2: SGHTA and FQGNSA. Losses at the gene ends were 5 bases for V and 2 bases for J; bases not matched to a gene: 5. The CDR3 region is CASSPGLAGAQETQYF. CDR3 DNA sequence: TGTGCCAGCAGCCCCGGACTAGCGGGGGCACAAGAGACCCAGTACTTC.

The rearrangement links TRBV18 to TRBJ2-1; tentative D call: TRBD2 (5 bases). Trimming cost V 4 bases and J 3 bases, with 7 bases left between them. The CDR3 has 13 residues. Germline CDR1 KGHSH, CDR2 LQKENI. CDR3 nucleotides: TGTGCCAGCTCACAACGGGACTACAATGAGCAGTTCTTC. This codes for CASSQRDYNEQFF.

J is TRBJ1-1 and V is TRBV4-1; D is possibly TRBD1 (6 bases). The CDR3 spans 15 residues. Per the germline V gene, CDR1 is MGHRA and CDR2 is YSYEKL. Trimming took 0 bases from V and 3 from J, leaving 11 bases between them. This chain's CDR3 is CASSQDPGVHTEAFF. CDR3 coding DNA: TGCGCCAGCAGCCAAGATCCAGGGGTCCACACTGAAGCTTTCTTT.

This clone was seen a single time. The chain has TRBV30 and TRBJ1-5, with D uncertain. The V end lost 1 base, the J end lost 8 bases, and 12 bases lay between the germline ends. Germline V gene sequence: CDR1 GTSNPN, CDR2 SVGIG (reference sequence). This CDR3 contains 13 residues. The CDR3 DNA sequence: TGTGCCTGGAGTGAGGCCTGGGGAGAGCCCCAGCATTTT. Protein product: CAWSEAWGEPQHF.

The chain links TRBV5-4 to TRBJ2-5; possibly TRBD2 for D (7 bases). The CDR3 sequence is 14 residues long. V was cut by 6 bases and J by 4 bases, with 16 bases left in between. CDR1 is SGHNT and CDR2 is YYREEE in the germline V gene (reference sequence). CDR3 in amino acids: CASTQEGGRETQYF. For the CDR3, the DNA is TGTGCCAGCACCCAGGAGGGGGGGCGAGAGACCCAGTACTTC.

The rearrangement links TRBV6-5 to TRBJ1-6; maybe TRBD1 (5 bases). Germline CDR1 MNHEY, CDR2 SVGAGI. Trimming removed 2 bases at V and 9 bases at J, with 14 bases between. The CDR3 spans 15 residues. CDR3 DNA sequence: TGTGCCAGCAGTTACGGGGTCGGCGGGGGTTCACCCCTCCACTTT. Translated, it gives CASSYGVGGGSPLHF.

The chain uses TRBV2 and TRBJ2-5; a weak D match, TRBD2 (7 bases). The CDR3 has 14 residues. The germline CDR1 and CDR2 sequences are SNHLY and FYNNEI. V gave up 6 bases and J gave up 5 bases, with 16 bases separating them. The CDR3 nucleotides are TGTGCCAGCAGGGTTACGGGGGGCCCGGAGACCCAGTACTTC. Translation gives CASRVTGGPETQYF.

V and J are TRBV5-1 and TRBJ1-1; D is perhaps TRBD1 (5 bases). Germline CDR1 is SGHRS and CDR2 is YFSETQ. The CDR3 contains 14 residues. Trimming removed 3 bases from V and 3 bases from J, with 12 bases in between. CDR3 sequence (DNA): TGCGCCAGCAGCTCCCAGGGAGGGGACACTGAAGCTTTCTTT. It encodes CASSSQGGDTEAFF.

This clone showed up just a few times. V usage is TRBV4-3 and J usage is TRBJ1-2; 7 bases fit TRBD1. Germline trimming cut 1 base from V and 2 bases from J; bases unmatched to any gene: 1. The germline CDR1 and CDR2 sequences are LGHNA and YSLEER. This CDR3 contains 14 residues. The CDR3 region is CASSQVGQNYGYTF. The CDR3 DNA is TGCGCCAGCAGCCAAGTGGGACAGAACTATGGCTACACCTTC.

This chain links TRBV7-6 with TRBJ2-1, with a possible D match to TRBD2 (5 bases). CDR1 is SGHVS and CDR2 is FNYEAQ in the germline V gene. Trimming took off 2 bases at V and 9 bases at J, with 17 bases between the two ends. The CDR3 consists of 15 residues. The CDR3 nucleotides are TGTGCCAGCAGCTTAATGGCCCCCGGGATGAGTGAGCAGTTCTTC. Translation: CASSLMAPGMSEQFF.

The chain joins TRBV4-3 to TRBJ2-5; 9 positions match TRBD1. Germline CDR1 LGHNA, CDR2 YSLEER. The CDR3 spans 15 residues. With 3 bases clipped from V and 11 bases from J, the junction kept 13 bases outside the gene matches. CDR3 nucleotide sequence: TGCGCCAGCAGCCAGGACAGGACAGGGGCTACGAAGCAGTACTTC. This codes for CASSQDRTGATKQYF.

This chain links TRBV19 with TRBJ1-5; TRBD1 agrees at 11 bases. This CDR3 is 18 amino acids long. Germline trimming cut 6 bases from V and 2 bases from J; bases unmatched to any gene: 12. Per the germline V gene, CDR1 is LNHDA and CDR2 is SQIVND (reference sequence). Here the CDR3 DNA reads TGTGCCAGTAGACCTGGGACAGGGGGAGATCGGCGCAATCAGCCCCAGCATTTT. Its translation is CASRPGTGGDRRNQPQHF.

J is TRBJ2-2 and V is TRBV7-9, with 11 positions matching TRBD1. Looked up from germline, CDR1 is SEHNR and CDR2 is FQNEAQ (reference sequence). The CDR3 contains 15 residues. Trimming cost V 5 bases and J 5 bases; bases outside gene matches: 4. CDR3 loop: CASSPGTGGTGELFF. DNA for the CDR3: TGTGCCAGCAGCCCCGGGACAGGGGGTACCGGGGAGCTGTTTTTT.

The sample holds one count of this clone. The chain links TRBV4-1 to TRBJ1-6; 12 bases are shared with TRBD1. From germline, CDR1 is MGHRA and CDR2 YSYEKL. V trimming: 3 bases; J trimming: 10 bases; junction bases outside the gene matches: 7. This CDR3 is 16 amino acids long. CDR3 sequence: CASSHPGGQGASPLHF. In nucleotides, the CDR3 is TGCGCCAGCAGCCACCCGGGGGGACAGGGGGCGTCACCCCTCCACTTT.

Only a few counts were recorded for this clone. The rearrangement joins TRBV5-1 to TRBJ2-2, with D possibly matching TRBD1 (6 bases). Germline V gene data show CDR1 as SGHRS and CDR2 as YFSETQ. The ends were cut back, 2 bases at V and 1 base at J, with 9 bases in the middle. The CDR3 loop spans 15 amino acids. For the CDR3, the DNA is TGCGCCAGCAGCTTCCCGGACAGGAACACCGGGGAGCTGTTTTTT. Translated, it gives CASSFPDRNTGELFF.

This clone has a handful of counts. J is TRBJ1-1 and V is TRBV5-1; the match to TRBD1 covers 7 bases. The CDR3 has 16 amino acids. Germline V CDR1 and CDR2: SGHRS, YFSETQ. V was pared by 3 bases and J by 0 bases, with 8 bases of the junction left unmatched. This CDR3 reads CASSSQGDGMNTEAFF. CDR3 sequence (DNA): TGCGCCAGCAGCTCCCAGGGGGACGGGATGAACACTGAAGCTTTCTTT.

This chain links TRBV18 with TRBJ2-7; TRBD2 is a possible D gene (6 bases). Trimming stripped 1 base from V and 2 bases from J, with 9 bases between. The CDR3 consists of 14 residues. The germline gives CDR1 KGHSH, CDR2 LQKENI. CDR3 residues: CASSPQGGTYEQYF. Written as DNA, the CDR3 is TGTGCCAGCTCACCACAGGGAGGAACCTACGAGCAGTACTTC.